A selection of T cell receptor beta chains follows, all from one sample in a study of T-cell reconstitution after alpha-beta-depleted transplantation in children. TCRdb re-called the PCR reads with MiXCR, one entry per CDR3 protein. The repertoire holds nearly 3,000 distinct CDR3 sequences, approximately 22% seen once, with 38% in the top ten. The sample consisted of PBMCs, mostly from graft donor cells, taken 60 days after TCRalphabeta/CD19-depleted stem cell transplant. These receptor sequences come from a female patient aged 5-17 years who had a stem cell transplant for acute lymphoblastic leukemia, so the T cells may come from the graft donor. Each CDR3 is given with its conserved first and last residue. Fields, in order: J gene, V gene, D gene, clone size, CDR3 protein, CDR3 DNA. The D gene is left open where the match is weak. The size entry gives how often the clone was seen (once, few, many) or a class if it is expanded.

>TRBJ2-7|TRBV6-2/TRBV6-3|NA|many
CASSDPGIAFSYEQYF
TGTGCCAGCAGTGACCCCGGAATAGCGTTCTCCTACGAGCAGTACTTC
>TRBJ1-1|TRBV7-9|NA|medium-sized
CASSFTYGEAFF
TGTGCCAGCAGCTTCACATACGGTGAAGCTTTCTTT
>TRBJ2-1|TRBV20-1|NA|medium-sized
CSAIDSYNEQFF
TGCAGTGCTATAGACTCCTACAATGAGCAGTTCTTC
>TRBJ2-2|TRBV20-1|NA|medium-sized
CSAGTVNTGELFF
TGCAGTGCTGGGACGGTGAACACCGGGGAGCTGTTTTTT
>TRBJ2-2|TRBV6-1|TRBD1|medium-sized
CASRDRTGYTGELFF
TGTGCCAGCAGGGACCGGACAGGCTACACCGGGGAGCTGTTTTTT
>TRBJ2-1|TRBV7-2|TRBD2|medium-sized
CASSYTSGRINEQFF
TGTGCCAGCAGTTATACTAGCGGCAGAATCAATGAGCAGTTCTTC
>TRBJ2-5|TRBV10-3|TRBD2|many
CAISESGLAGGRETQYF
TGTGCCATCAGTGAGTCGGGACTAGCGGGGGGTAGGGAGACCCAGTACTTC
>TRBJ2-3|TRBV9|TRBD2|medium-sized
CASSLTSGGASTQYF
TGTGCCAGCAGTCTTACTAGCGGGGGGGCTAGTACGCAGTATTTT
>TRBJ2-7|TRBV7-2|NA|medium-sized
CASSFSRQTSSYEQYF
TGTGCCAGCAGCTTTAGCCGACAGACAAGTTCCTACGAGCAGTACTTC
>TRBJ1-1|TRBV27|NA|many
CASILGRGPMNTEAFF
TGTGCCAGCATCCTGGGGAGGGGCCCAATGAACACTGAAGCTTTCTTT
>TRBJ2-3|TRBV10-3|NA|many
CAISEWRDRLTDTQYF
TGTGCCATCAGTGAGTGGCGGGACAGACTCACAGATACGCAGTATTTT
>TRBJ1-4|TRBV20-1|NA|medium-sized
CSARRFSGVATNEKLFF
TGCAGTGCTAGGAGATTTTCAGGCGTTGCAACTAATGAAAAACTGTTTTTT